The entry below describes one T cell receptor (beta chain). CDR3 length: 12 residues. The V end was cut by 1 base, the J end by 9 bases, with 7 bases between. From germline, CDR1 is SGHAT and CDR2 FQNNGV. The sample belongs to a study of T cell responses to AZD1222 COVID-19 vaccine. Clones were read by immunoSEQ multiplex PCR, and TCRdb kept only the in-frame ones, dropping some. The sample yields 120,000 to 150,000 clones, roughly four fifths seen once. The chain combines TRBV11-2 with TRBJ2-1; D gene ambiguous. This TCR was recovered from an adult in good health. The sequences come from peripheral blood, collected on day 0 of MenACWY control vaccination. In DNA form, the CDR3 reads TGTGCCAGCAGCTTAGCTTCGGTTGAGCAGTTCTTC. It codes for CASSLASVEQFF.